This passage covers 12 T cell receptor beta chains from one sample sequenced in a study of T cells expressing NK-cell markers. TCRdb reprocessed the 5' RACE reads; each CDR3 protein has one entry and no DNA is given. Its listing shows some 140,000 distinct CDR3 sequences. The source material was blood T cells: a sorted CD56 or NKG2C T cell subset, CD4+ or CD8+ T cells, or bulk PBMC T cells (not recorded which). Receptor source: a woman between 45 and 60 years old in good health.

This sequence joins TRBV4-1 and TRBJ2-1; no DNA is available, so the TRBD2 call from TCRdb remains unchecked. CDR1 MGHRA and CDR2 YSYEKL come from the germline V gene. This CDR3 has 15 residues. This CDR3 reads CASSPVGTSGNEQFF.

The chain joins TRBV27 to TRBJ2-7. The CDR3 loop spans 12 amino acids. The V gene's germline CDR1 is MNHEY and CDR2 SMNVEV (reference sequence). CDR3 region: CASSPAPSEQYF.

The CDR3 region is CASSHTGALDIQYF. The genes are TRBV11-2 and TRBJ2-4. Germline loops: CDR1 SGHAT, CDR2 FQNNGV. This CDR3 spans 14 amino acids.

The chain joins TRBV6-5 to TRBJ2-2. The CDR3 length is 16 residues. Germline V CDR1 and CDR2: MNHEY, SVGAGI. CDR3: CASSYSLSFTTGELFF.

The chain combines TRBV6-5 with TRBJ2-2; TCRdb's D call, TRBD1, is unchecked because there is no DNA. Germline V gene lookup returns CDR1 MNHEY and CDR2 SVGAGI. This CDR3 is 16 amino acids long. CDR3 residues: CASSWDRGLLTGELFF.

This chain connects TRBV6-2 or TRBV6-3 to TRBJ1-5. Germline-derived CDR1 and CDR2 are MNHEY and SVGEGT. The CDR3 runs to 15 residues. The CDR3 is CASSPYDYSNQPQHF.

The chain uses TRBV10-3 and TRBJ1-5; TCRdb's D gene call, TRBD1, goes unchecked for lack of DNA. From germline, CDR1 is ENHRY and CDR2 SYGVKD. The CDR3 runs to 15 residues. The CDR3 spells CAISGQGGSNQPQHF.

This chain connects TRBV9 to TRBJ2-7. CDR3 length equals 16 residues. Germline values: CDR1 SGDLS, CDR2 YYNGEE. CDR3: CASSSSTVDNSYEQYF.

The CDR3 region is CASSLSGTWPNVDGAQYF. The chain joins TRBV27 to TRBJ2-3; there is no DNA to check the TCRdb D call of TRBD2. This CDR3 region has 18 residues. Germline CDR1 is MNHEY and CDR2 is SMNVEV (reference sequence).

CDR3 residues: CASSEAWTSTYEQYF. This chain connects TRBV2 to TRBJ2-7. Germline V gene sequence: CDR1 SNHLY, CDR2 FYNNEI. The CDR3 runs to 15 residues.

The CDR3: CASSLSQGLHTEAFF. This chain joins TRBV12-3 or TRBV12-4 and TRBJ1-1; TCRdb proposes TRBD1, but this gene call is untestable without DNA. The CDR3 loop spans 15 amino acids.

The chain uses TRBV18 and TRBJ2-7; without DNA, the TCRdb call of TRBD1 cannot be checked. CDR3 length: 15 residues. Germline CDR1 KGHSH, CDR2 LQKENI. The CDR3 loop reads CASSPMGGAYYEQYF.